This T cell receptor beta chain was recovered during a study of cytomegalovirus exposure and HLA in healthy donors. Study conclusions and caveats: Later work found most CMV-associated TCR beta chains apparently HLA-restricted. In a later analysis, TCR association rates varied by HLA locus: DRB1 most, HLA-C fewest. Trimming of TCR beta V- and J-genes showed a link, identified in a later analysis, to a missense DCLRE1C variant.

PCR amplification relied on 60 Vbeta primers (plus 13 Jbeta primers). Authors' methods: Later work found around 85 million unique TCR beta chains, with 9.5 million to 11 million shared. TCRdb's copy holds only in-frame clones and misses some; the assay was immunoSEQ multiplex PCR. The DNA gave D and trimming, while V, J and clone size come from that table. This table has approximately 190,000 clones, around 75% appearing once. Trimming shortened V by 6 bases and J by 0 bases, and 11 bases separated the two germline ends. This CDR3 is 14 amino acids long. Germline V CDR1 and CDR2: MNHEY, SVGAGI. In the case of this clone: The antigen is undetermined.

The sequenced sample was PBMCs. This rearrangement joins TRBV6-5 to TRBJ1-1; D not resolved. The TCR comes from a woman aged 30 to 39 in good health and CMV-seronegative. The CDR3 is CASRPGPMNTEAFF. The DNA of the CDR3 is TGTGCCAGCAGACCTGGCCCGATGAACACTGAAGCTTTCTTT.